The subject of this entry is one T cell receptor beta chain. The record originates from a study of blood T cell repertoires in COVID-19. Study-level information: The United States, Italy and Spain supplied acute and convalescent COVID-19 samples. The cDNA or gDNA used as material had been derived from T cells, B-cell-depleted T cells, or PBMCs.

In the original analysis: Scientists estimated how many nucleated cells there were by amplifying reference gene primers. Sequencing was performed with immunoSEQ multiplex PCR; in TCRdb, only in-frame clones are kept and a portion is missing. That table gives V, J and clone size, and the DNA gave D and trimming. The sample holds 100,000 to 150,000 clones; roughly 80% are singletons and the top ten take 6.2%. CDR1 and CDR2 (germline): SGHRS, YFSETQ. The CDR3 spans 13 residues. V dropped 8 bases and J dropped 5 bases, with 16 bases sitting between them. Sequencing used peripheral blood. The rearrangement uses TRBV5-1 and TRBJ2-5, with D maybe TRBD1 (5 bases). The sequence derives from an older man with acute or convalescent COVID-19. This CDR3 is CASISGLGETQYF. The CDR3 DNA is TGCGCCAGTATTTCAGGGTTGGGTGAGACCCAGTACTTC.